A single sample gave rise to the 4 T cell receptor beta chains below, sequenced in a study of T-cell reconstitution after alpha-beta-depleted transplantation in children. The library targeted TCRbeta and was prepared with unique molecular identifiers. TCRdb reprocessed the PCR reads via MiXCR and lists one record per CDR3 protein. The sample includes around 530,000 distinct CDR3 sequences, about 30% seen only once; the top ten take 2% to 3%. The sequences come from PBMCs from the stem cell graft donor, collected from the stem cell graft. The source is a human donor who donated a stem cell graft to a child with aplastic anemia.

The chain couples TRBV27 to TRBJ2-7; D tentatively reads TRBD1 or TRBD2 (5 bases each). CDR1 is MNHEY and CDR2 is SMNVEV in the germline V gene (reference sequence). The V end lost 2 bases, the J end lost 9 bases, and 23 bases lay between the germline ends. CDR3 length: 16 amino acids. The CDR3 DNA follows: TGTGCCAGCAGTTTAGGGCGGACCCGGGGACCAATGTCGCAGTACTTC. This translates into CASSLGRTRGPMSQYF.

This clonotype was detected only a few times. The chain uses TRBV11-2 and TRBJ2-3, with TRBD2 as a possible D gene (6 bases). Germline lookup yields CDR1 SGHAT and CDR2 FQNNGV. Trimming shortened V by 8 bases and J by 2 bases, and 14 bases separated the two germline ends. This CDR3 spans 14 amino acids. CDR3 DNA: TGTGCCAGCGGATTGGAGGGTCTCACAGATACGCAGTATTTT. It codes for CASGLEGLTDTQYF.

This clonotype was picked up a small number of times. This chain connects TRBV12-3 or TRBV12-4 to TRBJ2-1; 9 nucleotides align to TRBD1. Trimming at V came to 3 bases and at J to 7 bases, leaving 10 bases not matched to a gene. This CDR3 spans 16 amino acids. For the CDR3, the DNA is TGTGCCAGCAGTTTGGACAGGACAGGGGCGGTAAATGAGCAGTTCTTC. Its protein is CASSLDRTGAVNEQFF.

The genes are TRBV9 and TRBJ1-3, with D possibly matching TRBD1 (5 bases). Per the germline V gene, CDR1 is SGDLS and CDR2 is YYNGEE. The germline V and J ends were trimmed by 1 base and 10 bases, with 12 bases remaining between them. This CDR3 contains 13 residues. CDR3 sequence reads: CASSVRQLGTIYF. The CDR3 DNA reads TGTGCCAGCAGCGTAAGACAGCTCGGGACCATATATTTT.